One and the same sample provided the 2 T cell receptor beta chains below, sequenced in a study of T cell repertoires in cytomegalovirus infection. One entry per CDR3 protein, called by TCRdb with MiXCR from the reads. The data show about 240,000 distinct CDR3 sequences, with 5% to 8.5% seen just once and about 6.3% held by the top ten. Sequenced sample: PBMCs. These receptors all come from a human donor in good health (CMV status not recorded). Some clones in this sample may be carry-over from other donors' samples.

This clonotype was picked up many times. The chain recombines TRBV7-9 with TRBJ2-3; TRBD1 is a possible D gene (5 bases). The CDR3 consists of 14 residues. CDR1 is SEHNR, CDR2 FQNEAQ, per germline (reference sequence). Trimming shortened V by 0 bases and J by 4 bases, and 8 bases separated the two germline ends. This chain's CDR3 is CASSLAGAPDTQYF. CDR3 nucleotides: TGTGCCAGCAGCTTAGCAGGGGCCCCAGATACGCAGTATTTT.

The sample holds many counts of this clonotype. The chain carries TRBV7-9 and TRBJ2-6; D may match TRBD1 or TRBD2 (5 bases each). CDR3 length: 14 amino acids. CDR1 and CDR2 from the germline V gene are SEHNR and FQNEAQ (reference sequence). Trimming cost V 6 bases and J 4 bases, with 10 bases left between them. For the CDR3, the DNA is TGTGCCAGCAGTCCAGGGAGCGGGGCCAACGTCCTGACTTTC. This encodes CASSPGSGANVLTF.